Each of the 30 T cell receptor beta chains below was sequenced from the same sample in a study of naive and memory T cell subsets. Reverse transcription of blood and skin TCR RNA was primed at alpha and beta constant regions. MiXCR was run by TCRdb on the 5' RACE reads, yielding one entry per CDR3 protein. Among more than 20,000 distinct CDR3 sequences, about 4% were seen once, and the ten largest hold under 9%. Whole blood, 2.5 ml, came from adult healthy volunteers. All receptors come from a male donor in good health.

In its sample, this clonotype was seen many times. This rearrangement joins TRBV6-2 or TRBV6-3 to TRBJ1-5; D not certain. Trimming stripped 5 bases from V and 0 bases from J, with 11 bases between. The V gene's germline CDR1 is MNHEY and CDR2 SVGEGT. The CDR3 sequence is 15 residues long. The CDR3 coding sequence is TGTGCCAGCAGTCCCCACACGGATAGCAATCAGCCCCAGCATTTT. Translating it yields CASSPHTDSNQPQHF.

This clonotype was counted only a few times. The gene calls are TRBV7-9 and TRBJ2-5; the D gene could be TRBD1 or TRBD2 (5 bases each). The germline V gene has CDR1 SEHNR and CDR2 FQNEAQ (reference sequence). V was shortened by 0 bases and J by 5 bases, with 10 bases between the two germline ends. The CDR3 is 14 amino acids. CDR3 nucleotides: TGTGCCAGCAGCTTAGCGGGGGTACGGGAGACCCAGTACTTC. Amino acids: CASSLAGVRETQYF.

Points on this clonotype: A much larger clone is a single base away; this may be a read error. This chain connects TRBV7-2 to TRBJ2-3, with 12 positions matching TRBD2. Germline values: CDR1 SGHTA, CDR2 FQGNSA. CDR3 length: 19 amino acids. V was pared by 1 base and J by 6 bases, with 14 bases of the junction left unmatched. CDR3 DNA sequence: TGTGCCAGCAGCTTAGTTCTCTTTGGACTAGCGGGGCGGGGGGATACGCAGTATTTT. It codes for CASSLVLFGLAGRGDTQYF.

This clonotype was counted many times. CDR3 in amino acids: CASSIGRGDYGYTF. CDR3 nucleotide sequence: TGTGCCAGCAGCATTGGTAGAGGGGACTATGGCTACACCTTC. The V and J genes are TRBV5-4 and TRBJ1-2, with D tentatively TRBD1 (5 bases). The CDR3 consists of 14 residues. V was pared by 4 bases and J by 3 bases, with 13 bases between. Germline-derived CDR1 and CDR2 are SGHNT and YYREEE (reference sequence).

This clonotype occurred many times. V usage is TRBV7-2 and J usage is TRBJ1-3; 7 bases align to TRBD1. V was pared by 5 bases and J by 0 bases, with 7 bases of the junction left unmatched. Germline CDR1 SGHTA, CDR2 FQGNSA. The CDR3 spans 16 residues. The CDR3 is CASSPGQANSGNTIYF. In DNA, the CDR3 is TGTGCCAGCAGCCCCGGACAGGCGAACTCTGGAAACACCATATATTTT.

This clonotype was seen ten or more times. The rearrangement joins TRBV6-2 or TRBV6-3 to TRBJ2-3, with D possibly being TRBD2 (6 bases). Germline CDR1 MNHEY, CDR2 SVGEGT. This CDR3 is built from 14 residues. Trimming cost V 5 bases and J 3 bases, with 12 bases left between them. CDR3 DNA: TGTGCCAGCAGTCGCTCGGGGGTTACAGATACGCAGTATTTT. Translated, it gives CASSRSGVTDTQYF.

The table lists this clonotype with many counts. The chain links TRBV3-1 to TRBJ2-2, with 8 bases aligning to TRBD2. This CDR3 is built from 13 residues. Germline lookup yields CDR1 LGHDT and CDR2 YNNKEL (reference sequence). V was clipped by 7 bases and J by 6 bases; unmatched bases: 4. This CDR3 reads CASTSGLAGELFF. The CDR3 DNA follows: TGTGCCAGCACCTCGGGACTAGCCGGGGAGCTGTTTTTT.

This clonotype was detected ten times or more. The genes are TRBV20-1 and TRBJ1-1, with D possibly matching TRBD1 (6 bases). V was clipped by 6 bases and J by 5 bases, with 10 bases between them. This CDR3 has 11 amino acids. Germline V gene sequence: CDR1 DFQATT, CDR2 SNEGSKA (reference sequence). The CDR3 coding sequence is TGCAGTGCCCAGAGGGGGACTGAAGCTTTCTTT. As protein: CSAQRGTEAFF.

This clonotype counts as medium-sized. The chain combines TRBV27 with TRBJ2-4; D gene unclear. Germline CDR1 and CDR2: MNHEY and SMNVEV (reference sequence). The germline V and J ends were trimmed by 5 bases and 7 bases, with 15 bases remaining between them. The CDR3 is 14 amino acids. The CDR3 protein is CASSPQTRPNIQYF. The CDR3 nucleotides read TGTGCCAGCAGTCCACAGACTCGACCTAACATTCAGTACTTC.

This clonotype came up many times. V gene TRBV7-9 combines with J gene TRBJ1-4, with D possibly matching TRBD1 (6 bases). Germline V gene lookup returns CDR1 SEHNR and CDR2 FQNEAQ (reference sequence). V was clipped by 4 bases and J by 4 bases, with 13 bases between them. CDR3 length equals 15 residues. CDR3 sequence reads: CASSSRDTNNEKLFF. The CDR3, as DNA: TGTGCCAGCAGCTCCCGGGACACCAATAATGAAAAACTGTTTTTT.

V is TRBV6-6 and J is TRBJ1-1; no reliable D call. CDR3 length: 12 amino acids. Per germline, CDR1 MNHNY and CDR2 SVGAGI (reference sequence). Trimming left V 5 bases short and J 1 base short, with 5 bases between. The CDR3 protein is CASSRRNTEAFF. CDR3 nucleotide sequence: TGTGCCAGCAGTAGAAGGAACACTGAAGCTTTCTTT.

This clonotype has at least ten counts. The chain uses TRBV6-2 or TRBV6-3 and TRBJ2-4, with TRBD2 as a possible D gene (7 bases). The V gene's germline CDR1 is MNHEY and CDR2 SVGEGT. Trimming cost V 6 bases and J 5 bases, with 14 bases left between them. The CDR3 contains 14 residues. The CDR3 reads CASRGAGQENIQYF. The CDR3 DNA reads TGTGCCAGCAGGGGAGCGGGACAAGAAAACATTCAGTACTTC.

This chain connects TRBV7-9 to TRBJ1-4; maybe TRBD1 (6 bases). The germline V and J ends were trimmed by 2 bases and 7 bases, with 14 bases remaining between them. CDR3 length: 15 amino acids. The germline gives CDR1 SEHNR, CDR2 FQNEAQ (reference sequence). The DNA for the CDR3 is TGTGCCAGCAGCTTACGCACAGGGAGGTTTGAAAAACTGTTTTTT. It yields the protein CASSLRTGRFEKLFF.

This sequence joins TRBV3-1 and TRBJ2-1; D is unclear. The CDR3 extends over 16 amino acids. Trimming removed 1 base at V and 8 bases at J, with 18 bases between. Germline CDR1 reads LGHDT; CDR2 reads YNNKEL (reference sequence). Written as DNA, the CDR3 is TGTGCCAGCAGCCAAGGAATCCTCTTCAAAATCGATGAGCAGTTCTTC. This encodes CASSQGILFKIDEQFF.

This clonotype was recorded many times. The J gene is TRBJ2-7, the V gene TRBV18, with TRBD2 matching 8 bases. The J segment lost 1 base and the V segment lost 1 base, leaving 6 bases of the junction unmatched. Germline-derived CDR1 and CDR2 are KGHSH and LQKENI. The CDR3 totals 16 residues. The CDR3 coding sequence is TGTGCCAGCTCACCACGGAGCGGGGGCCCTTCCTACGAGCAGTACTTC. This gives the protein CASSPRSGGPSYEQYF.

This clonotype was counted many times. The chain carries TRBV16 and TRBJ1-1; D not resolved. V lost 4 bases and J 1 base, leaving 4 bases between the germline ends. In germline, CDR1 is KGHSY, CDR2 FQNENV. CDR3 length equals 12 residues. The CDR3, as DNA: TGTGCCAGCAGCCGGCAGAACACTGAAGCTTTCTTT. Its translation is CASSRQNTEAFF.

This clonotype has only a few counts. V is TRBV19 and J is TRBJ1-2, with TRBD1 as a possible D gene (6 bases). Germline loops: CDR1 LNHDA, CDR2 SQIVND (reference sequence). This CDR3 region has 16 residues. Trimming took 5 bases from V and 6 from J, leaving 22 bases between them. Here the CDR3 reads CASSLLYGQTFDGYTF. CDR3 bases: TGTGCCAGTAGTTTACTCTATGGACAGACTTTTGATGGCTACACCTTC.

Ten or more counts support this clonotype. V gene TRBV6-5 combines with J gene TRBJ2-3; tentative D call: TRBD2 (5 bases). The germline gives CDR1 MNHEY, CDR2 SVGAGI. Trimming removed 5 bases from V and 2 bases from J, with 17 bases in between. The CDR3 runs to 16 residues. For the CDR3, the DNA is TGTGCCAGCAGTCAAGCCCGGGCGGGCTTCACAGATACGCAGTATTTT. It yields the protein CASSQARAGFTDTQYF.

This clonotype has ten or more counts. The rearrangement links TRBV19 to TRBJ2-1, with D tentatively TRBD2 (6 bases). V dropped 3 bases and J dropped 1 base, with 13 bases sitting between them. The germline V gene encodes CDR1 LNHDA and CDR2 SQIVND (reference sequence). This CDR3 spans 16 amino acids. This CDR3 is CASSISGSGSYNEQFF. DNA of the CDR3: TGTGCCAGTAGTATTTCCGGGAGCGGATCCTACAATGAGCAGTTCTTC.

This clonotype was seen repeatedly, ten times or more. The V gene is TRBV14, the J gene TRBJ1-4; 7 bases map to TRBD1. Germline-derived CDR1 and CDR2 are SGHDN and FVKESK. The CDR3 runs to 16 residues. V trimming: 0 bases; J trimming: 4 bases; junction bases outside the gene matches: 5. CDR3 sequence: CASSQDGGQLNEKLFF. In DNA, the CDR3 is TGTGCCAGCAGCCAAGATGGGGGACAGCTTAATGAAAAACTGTTTTTT.

This clonotype came up many times. The J gene is TRBJ2-1, the V gene TRBV6-4; 10 bases match TRBD2. Germline CDR1 is MRHNA and CDR2 is SNTAGT. This CDR3 region has 14 residues. V was clipped by 3 bases and J by 4 bases; unmatched bases: 0. The CDR3 DNA is TGTGCCAGCAGTGAAGCGGGGGGGTACAATGAGCAGTTCTTC. As protein: CASSEAGGYNEQFF.

With respect to this clonotype: This may be a read error, as it is one base from a much larger clone. The chain uses TRBV7-2 and TRBJ1-5; D is unresolved. This CDR3 comprises 13 residues. Germline CDR1 reads SGHTA; CDR2 reads FQGNSA. CDR3: CASSLGSNQPQNF. For the CDR3, the DNA is TGTGCCAGCAGCTTAGGCAGCAATCAGCCCCAGAATTTT.

Concerning this clonotype: A read error may be the cause here, since a much bigger clone is one base away. The chain couples TRBV12-3 or TRBV12-4 to TRBJ2-7; TRBD1 matches 8 bases. This CDR3 has 14 amino acids. CDR3 residues: CASSSTGGSYGQYF. CDR3 DNA: TGTGCCAGCAGTTCTACAGGGGGTTCCTACGGGCAGTACTTC.

This clonotype was detected many times. The chain recombines TRBV5-1 with TRBJ2-2; D possibly uses TRBD1 or TRBD2 (5 bases each). The V end lost 3 bases, the J end lost 6 bases, and 15 bases lay between the germline ends. Germline CDR1 is SGHRS and CDR2 is YFSETQ. CDR3 length: 15 amino acids. The CDR3 DNA reads TGCGCCAGCAGCTCAGCGGAGGTGGGACCCGGGGAGCTGTTTTTT. Its translation is CASSSAEVGPGELFF.

In this sample, this clonotype turned up many times. This sequence joins TRBV7-2 and TRBJ1-2; no reliable D call. V was cut by 5 bases and J by 4 bases, with 8 bases left in between. The length of the CDR3 is 12 residues. Germline V CDR1 and CDR2: SGHTA, FQGNSA. CDR3 region: CASSPNTYGYTF. In DNA form, the CDR3 reads TGTGCCAGCAGCCCCAACACCTATGGCTACACCTTC.

This clonotype occurred many times. The chain has TRBV12-3 or TRBV12-4 and TRBJ2-5; D might be TRBD2 (5 bases). The length of the CDR3 is 12 residues. V gave up 9 bases and J gave up 5 bases, with 13 bases separating them. Here the CDR3 DNA reads TGTGCCAGAAAGGGAGTCTTGGAGACCCAGTACTTC. Its protein is CARKGVLETQYF.

In this sample, this clonotype turned up many times. For the CDR3, the DNA is TGTGCCAGCAGCTCCCAACAGGGTCCCACCGGGGAGCTGTTTTTT. It is translated as CASSSQQGPTGELFF. The V and J genes are TRBV7-9 and TRBJ2-2, with D perhaps TRBD1 (6 bases). The V and J ends lost 4 bases and 4 bases respectively, with 13 bases between them. This CDR3 has 15 amino acids. Germline V gene sequence: CDR1 SEHNR, CDR2 FQNEAQ (reference sequence). Full variable domain (missing parts from reference TRBV7-9 and TRBJ2-2): DTGVSQNPRHKITKRGQNVTFRCDPISEHNRLYWYRQTLGQGPEFLTYFQNEAQLEKSRLLSDRFSAERPKGSFSTLEIQRTEQGDSAMYLCASSSQQGPTGELFFGEGSRLTVL.

This clonotype appeared many times. The chain employs TRBV7-9 and TRBJ2-1; TRBD2 agrees at 9 bases. The CDR3 runs 14 residues. CDR1 is SEHNR and CDR2 is FQNEAQ in the germline V gene (reference sequence). The ends lost 7 bases at V and 7 bases at J; junction bases unmatched: 8. CDR3 DNA sequence: TGTGCCAGCATGTTAGCGGGAGCCAGTAATGAGCAGTTCTTC. Protein sequence: CASMLAGASNEQFF. The complete variable domain, with remaining parts taken from reference TRBV7-9 and TRBJ2-1, reads DTGVSQNPRHKITKRGQNVTFRCDPISEHNRLYWYRQTLGQGPEFLTYFQNEAQLEKSRLLSDRFSAERPKGSFSTLEIQRTEQGDSAMYLCASMLAGASNEQFFGPGTRLTVL.

This clonotype was recorded at least ten times. The chain is built from TRBV12-3 or TRBV12-4 and TRBJ2-5, with D possibly matching TRBD1 (6 bases). The CDR3 length is 18 residues. The V and J ends lost 6 bases and 0 bases respectively, with 23 bases between them. The CDR3 region has the DNA TGTGCCAGCAGCCGGATCCTGGGACATGACAGTCACCAAGAGACCCAGTACTTC. It specifies CASSRILGHDSHQETQYF.

This clonotype occurred a few times. This rearrangement joins TRBV9 to TRBJ2-1, with 9 bases identical to TRBD2. CDR1 and CDR2 from the germline V gene are SGDLS and YYNGEE. With V trimmed by 0 bases and J by 0 bases, 7 bases remained unmatched. The CDR3 totals 18 residues. The CDR3 sequence is CASSVDWAGGSSYNEQFF. In nucleotides, the CDR3 is TGTGCCAGCAGCGTAGATTGGGCGGGGGGGAGCTCCTACAATGAGCAGTTCTTC.